The 15 T cell receptor beta chains below were found in one sample sequenced in a study of blood T cell repertoires in COVID-19. Some clones are missing from TCRdb's copy, which holds only in-frame ones; the method was immunoSEQ multiplex PCR. The table shows under 500,000 clones, with over 75% occurring only once. Input material: PBMCs or T cells enriched from blood (not recorded which). The receptors were sampled from a man aged 25 to 40 who had recovered from COVID-19.

The chain is built from TRBV29-1 and TRBJ2-3; 14 bases align to TRBD2. Germline CDR1 SQVTM, CDR2 ANQGSEA. CDR3 size: 14 residues. V gave up 4 bases and J gave up 6 bases; unmatched junction bases: 3. The DNA for the CDR3 is TGCAGCGTTGGCAGACTAGCGGGAGGGGATACGCAGTATTTT. Its translation is CSVGRLAGGDTQYF.

This chain joins TRBV3-1 (or the pseudogene TRBV3-2) and TRBJ1-5, with TRBD1 matching over 9 bases. This CDR3 region has 15 residues. Unmatched junction bases numbered 6, after V lost 3 bases and J lost 6 bases. The germline V gene has CDR1 LGHDT and CDR2 YNNKEL (reference sequence). This CDR3 is CASSQGQGWTQPQHF. The DNA for the CDR3 is TGTGCCAGCAGCCAGGGACAGGGTTGGACTCAGCCCCAGCATTTT.

Points on this clone: One end of the junction is discordant with germline, which a read error may explain. This chain uses TRBV3-1 (or the pseudogene TRBV3-2) with TRBJ2-7; unclear D gene. This CDR3 has 14 residues. Germline CDR1 LGHDT, CDR2 YNNKEL (reference sequence). The CDR3: CASSPVLGSHEQYF. The CDR3, as DNA: TGTGCCAGCAGCCCCGTTTTGGGCTCCCACGAGCAGTACTTC.

The rearrangement joins TRBV29-1 to TRBJ2-1, with TRBD1 identical over 7 bases. Germline V gene lookup returns CDR1 SQVTM and CDR2 ANQGSEA. This CDR3 is 16 amino acids long. The V gene end was trimmed by 3 bases and the J gene end by 1 base; junction bases not matched to a gene: 9. Written as DNA, the CDR3 is TGCAGCGTTGAGGCCAACGACAGGGAGTCCTACAATGAGCAGTTCTTC. This codes for CSVEANDRESYNEQFF.

The chain links TRBV30 to TRBJ2-1, with D tentatively TRBD2 (5 bases). Germline V gene sequence: CDR1 GTSNPN, CDR2 SVGIG (reference sequence). This CDR3 has 15 amino acids. Trimming removed 0 bases from V and 5 bases from J, with 14 bases in between. The chain's CDR3 is CAWSVGLARDNEQFF. CDR3 DNA sequence: TGTGCCTGGAGTGTAGGGTTAGCGAGAGACAATGAGCAGTTCTTC.

The chain couples TRBV9 to TRBJ1-6, with no clear D. V lost 4 bases and J 6 bases, leaving 11 bases between the germline ends. CDR3 size: 14 residues. Germline V gives CDR1 SGDLS, CDR2 YYNGEE. This CDR3 reads CASSKDLGNSPLHF. The CDR3 coding sequence is TGTGCCAGCAGCAAGGACTTGGGTAATTCACCCCTCCACTTT.

The chain carries TRBV28 and TRBJ2-7, with 9 bases matching TRBD1. Germline loops: CDR1 MDHEN, CDR2 SYDVKM. After removal of 7 bases from V and 2 bases from J, the junction contained 9 bases not matched to a gene. The CDR3 is made up of 15 amino acids. The CDR3 spells CASIGGTGSTYEQYF. CDR3 sequence (DNA): TGTGCCAGCATTGGCGGGACAGGGTCAACCTACGAGCAGTACTTC.

This clone was counted between two and nine times. This chain links TRBV28 with TRBJ2-3; TRBD1 might be the D (5 bases). The germline V and J ends were trimmed by 5 bases and 4 bases, with 10 bases remaining between them. The CDR3 is made up of 13 amino acids. Germline CDR1 and CDR2: MDHEN and SYDVKM. CDR3: CASSPQGADTQYF. The DNA of the CDR3 is TGTGCCAGCAGTCCGCAAGGGGCAGATACGCAGTATTTT.

The chain couples TRBV7-2 to TRBJ2-3; TRBD2 agrees at 13 bases. CDR1 is SGHTA, CDR2 FQGNSA, per germline. The V segment lost 1 base and the J segment 6 bases; nucleotides outside the gene matches: 7. The CDR3 is 17 amino acids. The DNA of the CDR3 is TGTGCCAGCAGCTTAGTTGGACTAGCGGGAGTAGGGGATACGCAGTATTTT. Translated: CASSLVGLAGVGDTQYF.

The chain combines TRBV21-1 with TRBJ1-1; the D call in the table, TRBD1, was not verified against the DNA. TRBV21-1 is deemed a pseudogene. This CDR3 region has 15 residues. The CDR3 region has the DNA TGTGCCAGCAGCAAAGTTCAGGGGATCGGGACTGAAGCTTTCTTT. Its protein is CASSKVQGIGTEAFF.

The gene calls are TRBV7-2 and TRBJ1-3; no definite D call. The CDR3 totals 15 residues. V was shortened by 5 bases and J by 2 bases, with 13 bases between the two germline ends. Germline loops: CDR1 SGHTA, CDR2 FQGNSA. CDR3 in DNA: TGTGCCAGCAGCCCCTACCCAACGGCTGGAAACACCATATATTTT. This translates into CASSPYPTAGNTIYF.

DNA for the CDR3: TGTGCCAGCAGTTTAGGCGGGGGGTTTACCTACGAGCAGTACTTC. Amino acid sequence: CASSLGGGFTYEQYF. The V and J genes are TRBV28 and TRBJ2-7; 8 bases are shared with TRBD2. V dropped 2 bases and J dropped 2; count of bases not matched to a gene: 5. Germline CDR1 MDHEN, CDR2 SYDVKM. This CDR3 spans 15 amino acids.

V is TRBV11-2 and J is TRBJ2-5; 11 nucleotides agree with TRBD1. CDR3 length equals 14 residues. CDR1 is SGHAT and CDR2 is FQNNGV in the germline V gene. The V gene end was trimmed by 5 bases and the J gene end by 6 bases; junction bases not matched to a gene: 5. CDR3 residues: CASSLGTGGQTQYF. CDR3 coding DNA: TGTGCCAGCAGCCTCGGGACAGGGGGTCAGACCCAGTACTTC. Based on the CDR3 plus reference TRBV11-2 and TRBJ2-5, the full variable domain is EAGVAQSPRYKIIEKRQSVAFWCNPISGHATLYWYQQILGQGPKLLIQFQNNGVVDDSQLPKDRFSAERLKGVDSTLKIQPAKLEDSAVYLCASSLGTGGQTQYFGPGTRLLVL.

The chain recombines TRBV5-5 with TRBJ2-2, with D uncertain. Trimming left V 2 bases short and J 4 bases short, with 9 bases between. The CDR3 consists of 14 residues. From germline, CDR1 is SGHKS and CDR2 YYEKEE (reference sequence). The CDR3 sequence is CASSFRISTGELFF. The DNA for the CDR3 is TGTGCCAGCAGCTTCAGGATCAGCACCGGGGAGCTGTTTTTT. The variable domain in full, completed from reference TRBV5-5 and TRBJ2-2, reads DAGVTQSPTHLIKTRGQQVTLRCSPISGHKSVSWYQQVLGQGPQFIFQYYEKEERGRGNFPDRFSARQFPNYSSELNVNALLLGDSALYLCASSFRISTGELFFGEGSRLTVL.

The chain is built from TRBV19 and TRBJ1-5, with D hard to call. V lost 1 base and J 3 bases, leaving 10 bases between the germline ends. CDR3 size: 15 residues. The germline V gene has CDR1 LNHDA and CDR2 SQIVND (reference sequence). CDR3 bases: TGTGCCAGTAGTATAGTTGTACAGAACAATCAGCCCCAGCATTTT. Its translation: CASSIVVQNNQPQHF.